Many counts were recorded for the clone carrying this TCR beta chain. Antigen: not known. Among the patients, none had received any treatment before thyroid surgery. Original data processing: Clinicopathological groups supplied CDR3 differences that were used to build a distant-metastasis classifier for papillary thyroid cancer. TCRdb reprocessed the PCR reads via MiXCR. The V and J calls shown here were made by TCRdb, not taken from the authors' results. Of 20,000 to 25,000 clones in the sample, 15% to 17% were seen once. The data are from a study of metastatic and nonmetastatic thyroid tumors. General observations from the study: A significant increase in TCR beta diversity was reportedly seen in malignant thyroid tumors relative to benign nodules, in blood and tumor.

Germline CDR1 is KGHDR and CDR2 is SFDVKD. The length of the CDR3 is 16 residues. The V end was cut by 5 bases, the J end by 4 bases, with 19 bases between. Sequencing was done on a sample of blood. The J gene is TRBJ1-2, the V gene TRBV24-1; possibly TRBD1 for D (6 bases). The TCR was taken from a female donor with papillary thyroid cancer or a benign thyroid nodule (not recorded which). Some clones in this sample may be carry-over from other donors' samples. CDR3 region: CATSAPNRVSGYGYTF. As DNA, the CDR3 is TGTGCCACCAGTGCTCCAAACAGGGTTTCGGGCTATGGCTACACCTTC.